What follows are 23 T cell receptor beta chains derived from one specimen sequenced in a study of T cells in Graves' hyperthyroidism and ophthalmopathy. TCR beta CDR3 sequences were amplified from RNA transcripts. The HTBI primer set was used in a first-round RT-PCR of the TCR CDR3. TCRdb processed the multiplex PCR reads anew with MiXCR; each CDR3 protein has one entry. Of approximately 570,000 distinct CDR3 sequences in the sample, 15% to 20% were seen once. The sample taken for sequencing was blood. The source of these receptors is a man aged 40-55 years with Graves' ophthalmopathy.

This clonotype was seen a few times. V and J are TRBV27 and TRBJ2-5; 7 bases map to TRBD1. V lost 6 bases, J lost 7 bases, and 11 bases stayed unmatched. CDR3 length: 14 amino acids. Germline lookup yields CDR1 MNHEY and CDR2 SMNVEV (reference sequence). The CDR3 loop reads CASRIRDSHGTQYF. The DNA of the CDR3 is TGTGCCAGCAGGATTAGGGACAGCCATGGGACCCAGTACTTC.

This chain links TRBV6-1 with TRBJ1-6; D not resolved. There are 10 residues in the CDR3. The V gene's germline CDR1 is MNHNS and CDR2 SASEGT. V shed 10 bases and J shed 15 bases, with 13 bases lying between them. The CDR3 DNA reads TGTGCCACCTCGTTTTTAGACCTCCACTTT. This translates into CATSFLDLHF.

This clonotype was detected once. J is TRBJ2-7 and V is TRBV5-4, with 10 bases lining up with TRBD1. The CDR3 has 15 residues. With V trimmed by 0 bases and J by 6 bases, 6 bases remained unmatched. Per germline, CDR1 SGHNT and CDR2 YYREEE (reference sequence). The CDR3 protein is CASSLGKGTGAEQYF. Here the CDR3 DNA reads TGTGCCAGCAGCTTGGGAAAAGGGACAGGGGCCGAGCAGTACTTC. Using reference TRBV5-4 and TRBJ2-7 for the parts outside the CDR3, the full variable domain is ETGVTQSPTHLIKTRGQQVTLRCSSQSGHNTVSWYQQALGQGPQFIFQYYREEENGRGNFPPRFSGLQFPNYSSELNVNALELDDSALYLCASSLGKGTGAEQYFGPGTRLTVT.

In the case of this clonotype: Likely a read error: the CDR3 ends without its conserved phenylalanine or tryptophan. The CDR3 here is CASSLDGWAGMAPLHL. In nucleotides, the CDR3 is TGTGCCAGCAGCTTGGACGGGTGGGCCGGAATGGCACCCCTCCACCTT. The chain carries TRBV11-2 and TRBJ1-6; D uncertain. The CDR3 totals 16 residues. The germline V gene has CDR1 SGHAT and CDR2 FQNNGV. V was pared by 3 bases and J by 11 bases, with 20 bases between.

This clonotype was picked up many times. The J gene is TRBJ1-1, the V gene TRBV5-1; D is possibly TRBD1 (6 bases). CDR3 length: 14 amino acids. From germline, CDR1 is SGHRS and CDR2 YFSETQ. Trimming cost V 0 bases and J 5 bases, with 11 bases left between them. The CDR3 here is CASSLVYRETEAFF. The CDR3 region has the DNA TGCGCCAGCAGCTTGGTCTACAGGGAAACTGAAGCTTTCTTT.

The chain joins TRBV19 to TRBJ1-1, with D possibly TRBD1 on 6 matching bases. V shed 0 bases and J shed 5 bases, with 13 bases lying between them. The CDR3 has 15 amino acids. Germline CDR1 reads LNHDA; CDR2 reads SQIVND (reference sequence). CDR3: CASSIDHTGLTEAFF. The DNA for the CDR3 is TGTGCCAGTAGTATAGATCATACAGGGTTGACTGAAGCTTTCTTT.

This clonotype was seen repeatedly, ten times or more. This chain connects TRBV3-1 to TRBJ1-2, with D hard to call. Trimming pared 1 base from V and 7 bases from J, leaving 7 bases between. The CDR3 loop spans 12 amino acids. The germline V gene has CDR1 LGHDT and CDR2 YNNKEL (reference sequence). The CDR3 loop reads CASSQVELGYTF. The CDR3, as DNA: TGTGCCAGCAGCCAAGTCGAGCTTGGCTACACCTTC.

This clonotype has a handful of counts. The genes are TRBV5-1 and TRBJ2-5; 12 bases line up with TRBD2. The germline CDR1 and CDR2 sequences are SGHRS and YFSETQ. With 4 bases clipped from V and 5 bases from J, the junction kept 12 bases outside the gene matches. This CDR3 has 17 amino acids. The CDR3 DNA is TGCGCCAGCAGCCCCATTGCCCCGACTAGCGGGGGCGAGACCCAGTACTTC. Translated: CASSPIAPTSGGETQYF.

This clonotype has ten or more counts. The V call is TRBV28, the J call TRBJ2-7; 10 nucleotides align to TRBD2. This CDR3 has 15 residues. With 4 bases clipped from V and 2 bases from J, the junction kept 5 bases outside the gene matches. In germline, CDR1 is MDHEN, CDR2 SYDVKM. CDR3 amino acids: CASSSSAGGPYEQYF. The DNA for the CDR3 is TGTGCCAGCAGTTCGTCAGCGGGAGGGCCCTACGAGCAGTACTTC. The full variable domain, its missing parts supplied by reference TRBV28 and TRBJ2-7, is DVKVTQSSRYLVKRTGEKVFLECVQDMDHENMFWYRQDPGLGLRLIYFSYDVKMKEKGDIPEGYSVSREKKERFSLILESASTNQTSMYLCASSSSAGGPYEQYFGPGTRLTVT.

This clonotype was detected ten times or more. This chain uses TRBV7-2 with TRBJ2-3, with D perhaps matching TRBD2 (5 bases). Trimming took 2 bases from V and 4 from J, leaving 13 bases between them. There are 15 residues in the CDR3. The germline V gene encodes CDR1 SGHTA and CDR2 FQGNSA. The CDR3 coding sequence is TGTGCCAGCAGCTTAAGTTCGGTGGACTCAGATACGCAGTATTTT. Its protein product is CASSLSSVDSDTQYF.

This clonotype was seen at least ten times. The chain combines TRBV11-1 with TRBJ2-5, with a tentative D call TRBD2 (5 bases). Trimming left V 5 bases short and J 2 bases short, with 12 bases between. The CDR3 is 14 residues long. Germline V gene data show CDR1 as SGHAT and CDR2 as FQDESV (reference sequence). CDR3 sequence (DNA): TGTGCCAGCAGCCCCTACTTAGCGCAAGAGACCCAGTACTTC. It codes for CASSPYLAQETQYF.

In its sample, this clonotype was seen a few times. V is TRBV7-2 and J is TRBJ2-3, with 16 bases lining up with TRBD2. The V segment lost 0 bases and the J segment 4 bases; nucleotides outside the gene matches: 7. The CDR3 spans 19 residues. Germline-derived CDR1 and CDR2 are SGHTA and FQGNSA. The CDR3: CASSLALGLAGGRSDTQYF. The CDR3 DNA sequence: TGTGCCAGCAGCTTAGCCTTGGGACTAGCGGGAGGGCGGTCAGATACGCAGTATTTT.

This clonotype occurred once. The chain is built from TRBV14 and TRBJ1-2; D is unresolved. V lost 3 bases and J lost 4, with 9 bases in between. Germline V gene data show CDR1 as SGHDN and CDR2 as FVKESK. This CDR3 spans 13 amino acids. CDR3 residues: CASSHDQGYGYTF. The CDR3 nucleotides read TGTGCCAGCAGCCATGACCAAGGCTATGGCTACACCTTC.

This clonotype has a handful of counts. V is TRBV19 and J is TRBJ2-2; D unresolved. Trimming removed 4 bases at V and 2 bases at J, with 8 bases between. The CDR3 has 14 amino acids. CDR1 and CDR2 (germline): LNHDA, SQIVND (reference sequence). CDR3 residues: CASSNGINTGELFF. The CDR3 bases are TGTGCCAGTAGTAATGGGATAAACACCGGGGAGCTGTTTTTT.

V and J are TRBV3-1 and TRBJ1-6, with TRBD1 as a possible D gene (5 bases). The CDR3 is 16 residues long. Trimming took 1 base from V and 0 from J, leaving 7 bases between them. Per germline, CDR1 LGHDT and CDR2 YNNKEL (reference sequence). As DNA, the CDR3 is TGTGCCAGCAGCCAAGGTGGGGGCTCCTATAATTCACCCCTCCACTTT. This encodes CASSQGGGSYNSPLHF.

The V gene is TRBV15, the J gene TRBJ2-1; 7 bases match TRBD2. The V gene's germline CDR1 is LNHNV and CDR2 YYDKDF (reference sequence). V trimming: 1 base; J trimming: 6 bases; junction bases outside the gene matches: 12. The CDR3 covers 17 residues. The CDR3 DNA follows: TGTGCCACCAGCAGAGGATGGGGGGGAGGGCCGTTCAATGAGCAGTTCTTC. As protein: CATSRGWGGGPFNEQFF.

The chain joins TRBV11-2 to TRBJ2-7, with 15 bases lining up with TRBD2. This CDR3 is built from 15 residues. V was clipped by 9 bases and J by 6 bases; unmatched bases: 9. Germline V gives CDR1 SGHAT, CDR2 FQNNGV. This CDR3 reads CASTPGLAGGGEQYF. The DNA of the CDR3 is TGTGCCAGTACCCCGGGACTAGCGGGAGGCGGCGAGCAGTACTTC.

This clonotype appeared a few times. The V and J genes are TRBV6-1 and TRBJ1-2; 7 bases fit TRBD1. V dropped 3 bases and J dropped 4; count of bases not matched to a gene: 14. Germline CDR1 MNHNS, CDR2 SASEGT. The CDR3 length is 17 residues. The CDR3 DNA follows: TGTGCCAGCAGTGACCGGGCCCTAGGGAGGACAGGCTATGGCTACACCTTC. Protein sequence: CASSDRALGRTGYGYTF.

This clonotype was counted at least ten times. The J gene is TRBJ2-6, the V gene TRBV28; weak D call: TRBD1 (5 bases). Trimming removed 6 bases at V and 0 bases at J, with 21 bases between. Germline V CDR1 and CDR2: MDHEN, SYDVKM. The CDR3 has 19 residues. For the CDR3, the DNA is TGTGCCAGCAGAGCGTCCCGGCGGCAGGGCCTCTCTGGGGCCAACGTCCTGACTTTC. It translates to CASRASRRQGLSGANVLTF.

The V and J genes are TRBV3-1 and TRBJ2-7; 7 bases match TRBD2. This CDR3 region has 13 residues. The V and J ends lost 3 bases and 6 bases, in that order; junction bases with no gene match: 5. The germline V gene has CDR1 LGHDT and CDR2 YNNKEL (reference sequence). The CDR3 sequence is CASSHPTSSEQYF. The CDR3 DNA reads as TGTGCCAGCAGCCACCCGACTAGCTCCGAGCAGTACTTC.

This clonotype was recorded many times. The V gene is TRBV28, the J gene TRBJ2-7; the match to TRBD2 covers 7 bases. Trimming took 8 bases from V and 3 from J; bases not matched to a gene: 10. This CDR3 is 14 amino acids long. CDR1 is MDHEN, CDR2 SYDVKM, per germline. CDR3 sequence (DNA): TGTGCCAGCGGTACGGGGGGACCCCACTACGAGCAGTACTTC. This sequence encodes CASGTGGPHYEQYF.

Concerning this clonotype itself: This may stem from a read error, because a much larger clone lies one nucleotide away. The chain recombines TRBV30 with TRBJ2-3; D remains ambiguous. Germline V CDR1 and CDR2: GTSNPN, SVGIG (reference sequence). V lost 0 bases and J lost 4, with 5 bases in between. The CDR3 is 12 amino acids. Here the CDR3 reads CAWSVRADTQYF. Here the CDR3 DNA reads TGTGCCTGGAGTGTACGGGCAGATACGCAGTATTTT.

At least ten counts were recorded for this clonotype. This sequence joins TRBV28 and TRBJ2-1; a possible D gene is TRBD2 (5 bases). CDR1 and CDR2 (germline): MDHEN, SYDVKM. Trimming removed 3 bases from V and 2 bases from J, with 17 bases in between. This CDR3 comprises 17 residues. The CDR3 DNA is TGTGCCAGCAGTTTCTGGGGTCGGCTAGCCCCCTACAATGAGCAGTTCTTC. Amino acid sequence: CASSFWGRLAPYNEQFF.